Sequencing of this T cell receptor (beta chain) was carried out in a study of shared clonotypes between healthy human individuals. Researchers divided each subset's genomic DNA evenly across several immunoSEQ plates. The assay was immunoSEQ multiplex PCR, and TCRdb's table has in-frame clones only and misses some. Of 1.5 million to 2.5 million clones in the sample, about 95% were seen once. CDR3 length: 16 amino acids. Germline V gene lookup returns CDR1 MNHNS and CDR2 SASEGT. A note on this clone: A read error may account for a junction end that differs from germline.

Positively selected for CCR7, the CD45RO-negative cells used as naive CD8 cells excluded terminally differentiated effector memory CD45RA+ cells. This sequence originates from a man between 18 and 29 years old in good health. Sequences were obtained from naive CD8+ T cells sorted from blood. The chain couples TRBV6-1 to TRBJ2-7; perhaps TRBD2 as D (6 bases). The CDR3 loop reads CASSEGDFSPLREQYF. DNA of the CDR3: TGTGCCAGCAGCGAAGGGGACTTTTCCCCACTACGTGAGCAGTACTTC.